One and the same sample provided the 27 T cell receptor beta chains below, sequenced in a study of cytomegalovirus exposure and HLA in healthy donors. Data came from immunoSEQ multiplex PCR; TCRdb stores just in-frame clones and leaves some out. This sample has 100,000 to 150,000 clones, with 75% to 90% found just once. Material for sequencing was PBMCs. All receptors derive from a woman between 18 and 29 years old in good health and CMV-seronegative.

The chain recombines TRBV6-7 with TRBJ2-2; TRBD2 matches at 12 bases. TRBV6-7 is recorded as an ORF, its role being uncertain. The junction had 8 bases not matched to a gene; V was cut back by 5 bases and J by 7 bases. The CDR3 spans 16 residues. As DNA, the CDR3 is TGTGCCAGCAGTAGGGCTAGCGGGAGGGCCAACGGGGAGCTGTTTTTT. This gives the protein CASSRASGRANGELFF.

The chain is built from TRBV11-2 and TRBJ2-1; 8 nucleotides match TRBD2. The CDR3 length is 15 residues. J was trimmed by 4 bases and V by 1 base; bases with no gene match: 3. Germline loops: CDR1 SGHAT, CDR2 FQNNGV. CDR3 DNA: TGTGCCAGCAGCTTAGTCACGGGAGGGTACAATGAGCAGTTCTTC. Translation gives CASSLVTGGYNEQFF.

The J gene is TRBJ2-7, the V gene TRBV7-8; D unclear. V was shortened by 2 bases and J by 3 bases, with 17 bases between the two germline ends. The CDR3 runs 16 residues. Germline CDR1 and CDR2: SGHVS and FQNEAQ. Here the CDR3 reads CASSLTFSRVGYEQYF. Here the CDR3 DNA reads TGTGCCAGCAGCTTAACCTTTAGTCGGGTCGGCTACGAGCAGTACTTC.

This clone was observed once. The V gene is TRBV7-9, the J gene TRBJ2-7, with 10 bases identical to TRBD1. The CDR3 covers 16 residues. Germline CDR1 is SEHNR and CDR2 is FQNEAQ (reference sequence). V shed 1 base and J 4 bases; nucleotides not matched to a gene: 7. The CDR3, as DNA: TGTGCCAGCAGCTTAGTCGAAGGGGACAGGGGTTACGAGCAGTACTTC. It specifies CASSLVEGDRGYEQYF.

This clone was observed a few times. J is TRBJ2-2 and V is TRBV18, with 10 bases identical to TRBD1. V lost 2 bases to trimming and J lost 3 bases; unmatched junction nucleotides: 3. Germline V CDR1 and CDR2: KGHSH, LQKENI. The CDR3 is 16 amino acids. The CDR3 region is CASSPKDRGDTGELFF. In DNA form, the CDR3 reads TGTGCCAGCTCACCAAAGGACAGGGGGGACACCGGGGAGCTGTTTTTT.

The chain links TRBV9 to TRBJ2-7, with TRBD2 as a possible D gene (6 bases). The V end lost 4 bases, the J end lost 0 bases, and 14 bases lay between the germline ends. In germline, CDR1 is SGDLS, CDR2 YYNGEE. The CDR3 is made up of 15 amino acids. The CDR3 loop is CASSSPGTPSYEQYF. The CDR3 nucleotides are TGTGCCAGCAGCTCCCCCGGGACTCCCTCCTACGAGCAGTACTTC. Supplemented by reference TRBV9 and TRBJ2-7, the full variable domain reads DSGVTQTPKHLITATGQRVTLRCSPRSGDLSVYWYQQSLDQGLQFLIQYYNGEERAKGNILERFSAQQFPDLHSELNLSSLELGDSALYFCASSSPGTPSYEQYFGPGTRLTVT.

The table lists this clone with a few counts. The chain employs TRBV2 and TRBJ1-2; perhaps TRBD1 as D (6 bases). Trimming stripped 11 bases from V and 5 bases from J, with 15 bases between. The CDR3 sequence is 12 residues long. Germline CDR1 reads SNHLY; CDR2 reads FYNNEI. The CDR3 reads CAAQRGSYGYTF. The CDR3, as DNA: TGTGCCGCACAGAGGGGGTCGTATGGCTACACCTTC.

This chain connects TRBV19 to TRBJ1-2; no reliable D call. The germline V and J ends were trimmed by 2 bases and 8 bases, with 9 bases remaining between them. CDR3 length: 12 residues. Germline loops: CDR1 LNHDA, CDR2 SQIVND (reference sequence). CDR3 DNA: TGTGCCAGTAGTATAACCCGCGGAGGCTACACCTTC. Residues: CASSITRGGYTF.

The chain has TRBV27 and TRBJ2-7; no reliable D call. Looked up from germline, CDR1 is MNHEY and CDR2 is SMNVEV (reference sequence). The CDR3 runs 13 residues. Trimming took 3 bases from V and 1 from J, leaving 7 bases between them. In DNA form, the CDR3 reads TGTGCCAGCAGTTTTGCGTATTCCTACGAGCAGTACTTC. It specifies CASSFAYSYEQYF.

This chain joins TRBV7-2 and TRBJ1-1; 7 nucleotides agree with TRBD1. Losses at the gene ends were 3 bases for V and 1 base for J; bases not matched to a gene: 5. Germline V gene sequence: CDR1 SGHTA, CDR2 FQGNSA. The CDR3 is 15 residues long. The CDR3 spells CASSLRGPPNTEAFF. CDR3 sequence (DNA): TGTGCCAGCAGCTTGAGGGGGCCACCGAACACTGAAGCTTTCTTT. The variable domain in full, completed from reference TRBV7-2 and TRBJ1-1, reads GAGVSQSPSNKVTEKGKDVELRCDPISGHTALYWYRQSLGQGLEFLIYFQGNSAPDKSGLPSDRFSAERTGGSVSTLTIQRTQQEDSAVYLCASSLRGPPNTEAFFGQGTRLTVV.

This rearrangement joins TRBV28 to TRBJ2-2; D may be TRBD2 (6 bases). The CDR3 has 14 residues. The V gene's germline CDR1 is MDHEN and CDR2 SYDVKM. Trimming stripped 7 bases from V and 8 bases from J, with 17 bases between. CDR3 sequence reads: CASTLTGVPGELFF. CDR3 bases: TGTGCCAGCACACTGACGGGAGTCCCTGGGGAGCTGTTTTTT.

The DNA of the CDR3 is TGTGCCTGGAGTGCCCCCCGGGACAGGGGCAACTATGGCTACACCTTC. Protein: CAWSAPRDRGNYGYTF. The chain has TRBV30 and TRBJ1-2; 10 bases align to TRBD1. V shed 1 base and J 2 bases; nucleotides not matched to a gene: 7. This CDR3 is built from 16 residues. Germline V gene data show CDR1 as GTSNPN and CDR2 as SVGIG (reference sequence). The variable domain in full, completed from reference TRBV30 and TRBJ1-2, reads SQTIHQWPATLVQPVGSPLSLECTVEGTSNPNLYWYRQAAGRGLQLLFYSVGIGQISSEVPQNLSASRPQDRQFILSSKKLLLSDSGFYLCAWSAPRDRGNYGYTFGSGTRLTVV.

This chain uses TRBV30 with TRBJ2-1; TRBD2 matches 14 bases. This CDR3 comprises 15 residues. Germline V gene lookup returns CDR1 GTSNPN and CDR2 SVGIG (reference sequence). Trimming cost V 5 bases and J 6 bases; bases outside gene matches: 6. The CDR3 here is CAWSGLAGVVNEQFF. The CDR3 DNA is TGTGCCTGGTCGGGACTAGCGGGAGTGGTCAATGAGCAGTTCTTC.

V and J are TRBV7-2 and TRBJ2-2; possibly TRBD1 for D (5 bases). Per germline, CDR1 SGHTA and CDR2 FQGNSA. The CDR3 sequence is 16 residues long. V lost 1 base, J lost 3 bases, and 12 bases lay in between. The CDR3 reads CASSLESGLDTGELFF. For the CDR3, the DNA is TGTGCCAGCAGCTTAGAATCAGGGTTGGACACCGGGGAGCTGTTTTTT.

The rearrangement uses TRBV15 and TRBJ2-1; D is perhaps TRBD1 (6 bases). This CDR3 is built from 15 residues. Trimming removed 3 bases from V and 8 bases from J, with 17 bases in between. Germline V gene sequence: CDR1 LNHNV, CDR2 YYDKDF (reference sequence). CDR3 amino acids: CATSSRQVSRDEQFF. Here the CDR3 DNA reads TGTGCCACCAGCAGTCGACAGGTCTCTAGAGATGAGCAGTTCTTC.

The V call is TRBV10-3, the J call TRBJ2-1, with a tentative D call TRBD2 (5 bases). V lost 3 bases and J 4 bases, leaving 13 bases between the germline ends. Germline CDR1 is ENHRY and CDR2 is SYGVKD. The CDR3 sequence is 15 residues long. CDR3 DNA sequence: TGTGCCATCAGTGACAGCGGAGGCCCGTACAATGAGCAGTTCTTC. Protein sequence: CAISDSGGPYNEQFF.

This chain uses TRBV21-1 with TRBJ2-1; TRBD2 is the table's D call and was not checked against the DNA. TRBV21-1 is annotated as a pseudogene. CDR3 length: 15 amino acids. The CDR3 DNA sequence: TGTGCCAGCAGCAGACGGGGAGTATACGACGTTGAGCAGTTCTTC. It is translated as CASSRRGVYDVEQFF.

The chain couples TRBV29-1 to TRBJ2-1, with D maybe TRBD1 (6 bases). The CDR3 is made up of 15 amino acids. The ends were cut back, 1 base at V and 5 bases at J, with 15 bases in the middle. Germline CDR1 and CDR2: SQVTM and ANQGSEA. For the CDR3, the DNA is TGCAGCGTTGAAGGGCACAGGGATGGTCACAATGAGCAGTTCTTC. Its protein product is CSVEGHRDGHNEQFF.

This clone was observed a few times. The CDR3 is CASSKGQLNTGELFF. As DNA, the CDR3 is TGTGCCAGTAGTAAGGGACAGCTAAACACCGGGGAGCTGTTTTTT. The chain is built from TRBV19 and TRBJ2-2; 7 bases are shared with TRBD1. Per germline, CDR1 LNHDA and CDR2 SQIVND (reference sequence). There are 15 residues in the CDR3. V shed 4 bases and J 2 bases; nucleotides not matched to a gene: 4.

In this sample, this clone turned up once. The chain carries TRBV28 and TRBJ2-2; the D gene is possibly TRBD1 (7 bases). Germline CDR1 is MDHEN and CDR2 is SYDVKM. V lost 6 bases to trimming and J lost 5 bases, with 13 bases between them. The CDR3 consists of 14 residues. The CDR3 region has the DNA TGTGCCAGCAGGGAACAGGGGAGGACCGGGGAGCTGTTTTTT. This translates into CASREQGRTGELFF.

The chain carries TRBV9 and TRBJ2-1, with TRBD2 matching over 16 bases. Trimming at V came to 3 bases and at J to 1 base, leaving 7 bases not matched to a gene. The CDR3 spans 19 residues. Germline CDR1 reads SGDLS; CDR2 reads YYNGEE. The CDR3 spells CASSGGTSGRAESYNEQFF. The CDR3 coding sequence is TGTGCCAGCAGCGGAGGGACTAGCGGGAGGGCCGAATCCTACAATGAGCAGTTCTTC.

The V and J genes are TRBV19 and TRBJ2-7; no definite D call. Looked up from germline, CDR1 is LNHDA and CDR2 is SQIVND (reference sequence). This CDR3 has 13 residues. The V end was cut by 3 bases, the J end by 4 bases, with 10 bases between. CDR3 loop: CASSISRAYEQYF. CDR3 bases: TGTGCCAGTAGTATCTCTCGAGCTTACGAGCAGTACTTC.

The V gene is TRBV19, the J gene TRBJ1-1; possibly TRBD1 for D (5 bases). V dropped 10 bases and J dropped 3 bases, with 15 bases sitting between them. The CDR3 is 13 amino acids. From germline, CDR1 is LNHDA and CDR2 SQIVND (reference sequence). The CDR3 here is CATEGRGDTEAFF. The CDR3 bases are TGTGCCACCGAGGGGCGCGGGGACACTGAAGCTTTCTTT. Combining the CDR3 with reference TRBV19 and TRBJ1-1 gives the whole variable domain DGGITQSPKYLFRKEGQNVTLSCEQNLNHDAMYWYRQDPGQGLRLIYYSQIVNDFQKGDIAEGYSVSREKKESFPLTVTSAQKNPTAFYLCATEGRGDTEAFFGQGTRLTVV.

The chain carries TRBV5-1 and TRBJ2-1; 9 bases match TRBD1. This CDR3 comprises 18 residues. Germline V gene lookup returns CDR1 SGHRS and CDR2 YFSETQ. The V gene end was trimmed by 2 bases and the J gene end by 6 bases; junction bases not matched to a gene: 15. Here the CDR3 reads CASSFLPPGTGSLNEQFF. CDR3 in DNA: TGCGCCAGCAGCTTCCTCCCCCCCGGGACAGGGAGCCTCAATGAGCAGTTCTTC.

CDR3 sequence: CASSEDYTTYEQYF. DNA for the CDR3: TGTGCCAGCAGTGAAGACTACACAACCTACGAGCAGTACTTC. V is TRBV6-1 and J is TRBJ2-7; D is unclear. The V gene lost 1 base and the J gene lost 2 bases, with 9 bases spanning the gap. The germline gives CDR1 MNHNS, CDR2 SASEGT. The CDR3 extends over 14 amino acids.

This clone occurred once. The genes are TRBV30 and TRBJ1-4; D is unresolved. V was trimmed by 0 bases and J by 4 bases, leaving 12 bases between them. The CDR3 sequence is 15 residues long. The germline CDR1 and CDR2 sequences are GTSNPN and SVGIG (reference sequence). CDR3 nucleotide sequence: TGTGCCTGGAGTGTAGGAGGGTATCATAATGAAAAACTGTTTTTT. It codes for CAWSVGGYHNEKLFF.

V and J are TRBV4-1 and TRBJ2-2; D possibly corresponds to TRBD1 (5 bases). Germline loops: CDR1 MGHRA, CDR2 YSYEKL. CDR3 length equals 15 residues. V shed 2 bases and J shed 3 bases, with 10 bases lying between them. As DNA, the CDR3 is TGCGCCAGCAGCCAACCTCAGGGATACACCGGGGAGCTGTTTTTT. Translated: CASSQPQGYTGELFF.